These T cell receptor beta chains were read from a single sample in a study of human T cells and chemical hapten exposure. TCRdb used MiXCR to reprocess the RACE reads, holding one entry per CDR3 protein. Of about 380,000 distinct CDR3 sequences in the sample, under 6.5% were seen once. The source was whole blood, collected in connection with sensitization to the hapten diphenylcyclopropenone (DPC). These receptors came from a woman aged 18-30 years with alopecia areata. Some clones in this sample may be carry-over from other donors' samples. The CDR3 runs from the conserved cysteine through the conserved F or W. The D gene is left open where the match is weak. Clone size is given for some rows only: seen once, a few or many times, or a class if the clone is expanded.

clone_size,d_call,v_call,j_call,cdr3_nt,cdr3_aa
.,.,TRBV2,TRBJ1-3,TGTGCCAGCGGGAGACTTTCTTTCTCTGGAAACACCATATATTTT,CASGRLSFSGNTIYF
many,.,TRBV5-6,TRBJ1-2,TGTGCCAGCAGCTTGAAGGACGGTGGTGGGATTTATGGCTACACCTTC,CASSLKDGGGIYGYTF
.,.,TRBV2,TRBJ2-6,TGTGCCAGCAGTAAAACAGGGTCTGGGGCCAACGTCCTGACTTTC,CASSKTGSGANVLTF
many,.,TRBV4-2,TRBJ1-6,TGTGCCAGCAGCCAGGTACCGACCGGGAGCTCCTATAATTCACCCCTCCACTTT,CASSQVPTGSSYNSPLHF
few,.,TRBV7-3,TRBJ1-2,TGTGCCAGCAGCTTACAACCCCTACAGGGCGCATTTAATGGCTACACCTTC,CASSLQPLQGAFNGYTF
few,.,TRBV6-5,TRBJ2-7,TGTGCCAGCAGTTATAGTCCGGAGGGATCCGAGCAGTACTTC,CASSYSPEGSEQYF
few,TRBD1,TRBV29-1,TRBJ1-1,TGCAGCGTAGATGGGAGACAGGGGAGAACTGAAGCTTTCTTT,CSVDGRQGRTEAFF
few,TRBD1,TRBV5-1,TRBJ2-3,TGCGCCAGCAGGATTGACAGGGGAGCAGGTGATACGCAGTATTTT,CASRIDRGAGDTQYF
.,.,TRBV12-3/TRBV12-4,TRBJ1-2,TGTGCCAGCCTACTTGCGGGGAGGGAAGGGCACACCTTC,CASLLAGREGHTF
many,.,TRBV7-2,TRBJ1-1,TGTGCCAGCAGCTTAGACCCGCTGCTGAACACTGAAGCTTTCTTT,CASSLDPLLNTEAFF
.,.,TRBV10-3,TRBJ1-4,TGTGCCATCAGTAAGGGCCGGGGTGAAAAACTGTTTTTT,CAISKGRGEKLFF
many,.,TRBV6-6,TRBJ1-1,TGTGCCAGCAGTACCCGGACGGAGAACACTGAAGCTTTCTTT,CASSTRTENTEAFF
many,.,TRBV9,TRBJ2-6,TGTGCCAGCAGCGCGATCAGCTCTGGGGCCAACGTCCTGACTTTC,CASSAISSGANVLTF
few,.,TRBV6-2/TRBV6-3,TRBJ2-2,TGTGCCAGCAGTGGGGGACCGGGACGCACCGGGGAGCTGTTTTTT,CASSGGPGRTGELFF
many,TRBD1,TRBV6-1,TRBJ1-3,TGTGCCAGACCCACGACAGGGGCCCGCTCTGGAAACACCATATATTTT,CARPTTGARSGNTIYF
few,.,TRBV6-2/TRBV6-3,TRBJ1-1,TGTGCCAGCAGTTACCCAGGGCCCACTGAAGCTTTCTTT,CASSYPGPTEAFF
.,.,TRBV2,TRBJ2-1,TGTGCCAGCAGCATACGGACCACCTGGGGTGAGCAGTTCTTC,CASSIRTTWGEQFF
.,TRBD2,TRBV29-1,TRBJ2-7,TGCAGCGTTGAATTAGCGGGGTTCTCCCCCTCCTACGAGCAGTACTTC,CSVELAGFSPSYEQYF
many,.,TRBV7-9,TRBJ1-5,TGTGCCAGCAGCTTAGAGGCCGGTAGCAATCAGCCCCAGCATTTT,CASSLEAGSNQPQHF
many,.,TRBV6-5,TRBJ2-7,TGTGCCAGCAGTTACTCGGCACCGGGGTTCGCCTACGAGCAGTACTTC,CASSYSAPGFAYEQYF
.,.,TRBV12-5,TRBJ2-2,TGTGCTGACCCTCCGCACAGGGACACCGGGGAGCTGTTTTTT,CADPPHRDTGELFF
many,.,TRBV29-1,TRBJ1-2,TGCAGCGTTGGGCGGACGGACAACTATGGCTACACCTTC,CSVGRTDNYGYTF
many,.,TRBV27,TRBJ1-6,TGTGCCAGCAGCGGACAGCCCTTAAATTCACCCCTCCACTTT,CASSGQPLNSPLHF
few,TRBD1,TRBV9,TRBJ1-2,TGTGCCAGCAGCTCAAGTGTGGGACAGGGGTATGGCTACACCTTC,CASSSSVGQGYGYTF
few,.,TRBV5-1,TRBJ1-2,TGCGCCAGCAGCGCGCCGGACAGCCCTTATGGCTACACCTTC,CASSAPDSPYGYTF
.,.,TRBV6-1,TRBJ2-3,TGTGCCAGCAGTGAATCGGAGGTCCGCACAGATACGCGGTATTTT,CASSESEVRTDTRYF
many,TRBD1,TRBV6-5,TRBJ1-6,TGTGCCAGCAGTTACTATTCAACCGGGACAGGGTATTCACCCCTCCACTTT,CASSYYSTGTGYSPLHF
.,TRBD1,TRBV7-2,TRBJ2-2,TGTGCCAGCAGCTTAGGGGACAGACTTCACGGGGAGCTGTTTTTT,CASSLGDRLHGELFF
.,.,TRBV12-3/TRBV12-4,TRBJ2-2,TGTGCCAGCAGTTTCGGGATCACCGGGGAGCTGTTTTTT,CASSFGITGELFF
.,.,TRBV6-1,TRBJ2-7,TGTGCCAGCAGCAGACAACGGGAGTATCCAAACCTTCCTCCCTACGAGCAGTACTTC,CASSRQREYPNLPPYEQYF
.,.,TRBV14,TRBJ2-3,TGTGCCAGCAGCCAAGTAACCCTTACGCCATTCCTGGAGAGGACAGATACGCAGTATTTT,CASSQVTLTPFLERTDTQYF
few,TRBD1,TRBV6-5,TRBJ2-7,TGTGCCAGCAGTTACCGGACAGGCCGAACCTACGAGCAGTACTTC,CASSYRTGRTYEQYF
many,.,TRBV5-1,TRBJ1-2,TGCGCCAGCAGCTTGGCGGGGGGTCACTATGGCTACACCTTC,CASSLAGGHYGYTF
.,TRBD1,TRBV20-1,TRBJ1-2,TGCAGGGGGGACAGGGGCGGTTTGGGCTATGGCTACACCTTC,CRGDRGGLGYGYTF
few,.,TRBV3-1,TRBJ1-1,TGTGCCAGCAGCCAGAGTACGCAGGGGTGGACTGAAGCTTTCTTT,CASSQSTQGWTEAFF
.,TRBD2,TRBV7-2,TRBJ2-7,TGTGCCAGCGGTCTAGCGGGGGGCGAGCAGTACTTC,CASGLAGGEQYF
many,.,TRBV27,TRBJ1-1,TGTGCCAGCAGTTTACTAGGCTCTGAAGCTTTCTTT,CASSLLGSEAFF
many,TRBD1,TRBV5-6,TRBJ1-1,TGTGCCAGCAGCCACCGTTGGACAGGGGACACTGAAGCTTTCTTT,CASSHRWTGDTEAFF
many,TRBD1,TRBV5-1,TRBJ1-1,TGCGCCAGCAGCGCGGGACAGGCAGTCACTGAAGCTTTCTTT,CASSAGQAVTEAFF
.,TRBD1,TRBV27,TRBJ2-1,TGTGCCAGCAGTTTATCGGGACAGTATTACAATGAGCAGTTCTTC,CASSLSGQYYNEQFF
many,.,TRBV27,TRBJ2-3,TGTGCCAGCAGCCTCTTGAGGGCGACGTCCACAGATACGCAGTATTTT,CASSLLRATSTDTQYF
many,TRBD2,TRBV5-6,TRBJ2-5,TGTGCCAGCAGCCAATACGGGACTAGTGGGGAAGAGACCCAGTACTTC,CASSQYGTSGEETQYF
few,TRBD1,TRBV5-5,TRBJ1-2,TGTGCCAGCAGCTTGGAACAGGGGGCTTTTGGCTACACCTTC,CASSLEQGAFGYTF
many,.,TRBV20-1,TRBJ1-6,TGCAGTGCTTTCAGAAAGGATAATTCACCCCTCCACTTT,CSAFRKDNSPLHF
few,.,TRBV5-1,TRBJ2-1,TGCGCCAGCAGCTTGGTCGGGGAATCCTACAATGAGCAGTTCTTC,CASSLVGESYNEQFF
few,TRBD1,TRBV6-1,TRBJ1-5,TGTGCCAGCAGTGGACCGGGACAGGGTGACCAGCCCCAGCATTTT,CASSGPGQGDQPQHF
many,.,TRBV9,TRBJ1-5,TGTGCCAGCAGCCCAGGGACTGCTCATAGCAATCAGCCCCAGCATTTT,CASSPGTAHSNQPQHF
many,.,TRBV7-8,TRBJ1-5,TGTGCCAGCAGCGGCAGTGCGCCCGGGAAATACTATCAGCCCCAGCATTTT,CASSGSAPGKYYQPQHF
.,TRBD1,TRBV7-9,TRBJ1-5,TGTGCCAGCAGCTTAGGGGCCGACAGGGCCGGTCAGCCCCAGCATTTT,CASSLGADRAGQPQHF
many,.,TRBV12-3/TRBV12-4,TRBJ1-1,TGTGCCAGCAGTTTAGCCTTCACTGAAGCTTTCTTT,CASSLAFTEAFF
many,.,TRBV19,TRBJ1-4,TGTGCCAGTAGTATGATGGCTGAAAAACTGTTTTTT,CASSMMAEKLFF
many,TRBD1,TRBV20-1,TRBJ1-2,TGCAGTGCTGGGACAGGGGGCAGCTATGGCTACACCTTC,CSAGTGGSYGYTF
.,.,TRBV12-3/TRBV12-4,TRBJ2-5,TGTGCCAGCAGTTTTCGTAGGGGCCAAGAGACCCAGTACTTC,CASSFRRGQETQYF
many,.,TRBV5-1,TRBJ1-1,TGCGCCAGCAGCTTGTATACGGCGAATGAAGCTTTCTTT,CASSLYTANEAFF
few,.,TRBV7-2,TRBJ2-5,TGTGCCAGCAGCCCGCCAGGGGGGGTTCAAGAGACCCAGTACTTC,CASSPPGGVQETQYF
few,.,TRBV12-3/TRBV12-4,TRBJ2-7,TGTGCCAGCAGACCTACATACGATTCACGGAACGAGCAGTACTTC,CASRPTYDSRNEQYF
.,.,TRBV11-3,TRBJ2-4,TGTGCCAGCAGCCCACCCTCGGGCGGCATTCAGTACTTC,CASSPPSGGIQYF
many,.,TRBV3-1,TRBJ2-1,TGTGCCAGCAGTCCGGGTACTCGTAAATCTGGGAATGAGCAGTTCTTC,CASSPGTRKSGNEQFF